The T cell receptor beta chain described here comes from a study of CD8 T cells in Susac syndrome. Broader study findings: Repertoires of Susac syndrome CD4+ T cells lacked clonal expansion.

Of note for this clonotype: Its antigen is currently unknown.

An amount of RNA that ranged from roughly 0.5 to 1 ug was reverse transcribed with random hexamers. TCRdb fed the immunoSEQ multiplex PCR reads into MiXCR, producing one record per CDR3 protein. The sample has about 140,000 distinct CDR3 sequences; just under 95% are singletons. Germline CDR1 reads SEHNR; CDR2 reads FQNEAQ (reference sequence). The CDR3 runs 14 residues. V lost 2 bases to trimming and J lost 5 bases, with 10 bases between them. The TCR was taken from a human donor with Susac syndrome. The gene calls are TRBV7-9 and TRBJ2-4; no definite D call. Sequenced sample: CD4+ T cells from PBMCs. CDR3: CASSLRLAENIQYF. For the CDR3, the DNA is TGTGCCAGCAGCTTAAGACTCGCCGAAAACATTCAGTACTTC.